The clone carrying this TCR beta chain has just a few counts. Trimming pared 3 bases from V and 0 bases from J, leaving 18 bases between. This CDR3 comprises 18 residues. The V gene's germline CDR1 is LGHNA and CDR2 YSLEER. TCRdb reprocessed the RT-PCR reads with MiXCR, giving one entry per CDR3 protein. The sample consists of hundreds of thousands of distinct CDR3 sequences, approximately 14% of them appearing once. The clonotype originates from a female donor in good health, serving as a healthy control. The sequenced material came from memory CD4+ T cells from blood. The chain employs TRBV4-3 and TRBJ1-3; no clear D. The DNA of the CDR3 is TGCGCCAGCAGCCATTACTGGACCGTGGGGTTCTCTGGAAACACCATATATTTT. Protein product: CASSHYWTVGFSGNTIYF.